This T cell receptor beta chain was found in a study of blood T cell repertoires in COVID-19. The CDR3 covers 16 residues. V lost 5 bases and J 7 bases, leaving 21 bases between the germline ends. Germline loops: CDR1 MDHEN, CDR2 SYDVKM. The method was immunoSEQ multiplex PCR; TCRdb's version includes in-frame clones alone and lacks a portion of them. The table lists around 130,000 clones, around 81% of them singletons. This receptor was obtained from a human donor in a cohort sampled during active COVID-19. The sequenced sample was peripheral blood. The chain couples TRBV28 to TRBJ1-5, with a weak D call TRBD1 (6 bases). The CDR3 loop reads CASSIYGRFQGQPQHF. Written as DNA, the CDR3 is TGTGCCAGCAGTATCTACGGACGTTTTCAGGGGCAGCCCCAGCATTTT.